Sequencing of this T cell receptor beta chain was carried out in a study of blood T cell repertoires in COVID-19. Overall study context: Specimens from acute and convalescent COVID-19 originated in the United States, Italy and Spain. Sources were T cells, B-cell-depleted T cells, or PBMCs; the material itself was cDNA or gDNA.

The CDR3 covers 15 residues. V shed 6 bases and J shed 6 bases, with 19 bases lying between them. Germline lookup yields CDR1 ENHRY and CDR2 SYGVKD. Original data processing: Estimation of nucleated cell counts relied on the amplification of reference gene primers. The method was immunoSEQ multiplex PCR; TCRdb's version includes in-frame clones alone and lacks a portion of them. V, J and clone size derive from that table, while D and trimming were established from the DNA sequence. The sample has under 250,000 clones; around 82% are singletons. The V call is TRBV10-3, the J call TRBJ2-3; tentatively, D is TRBD2 (5 bases). Sequencing was done on a sample of peripheral blood. The sequence came from a woman in her 30s who had recovered from COVID-19. CDR3 nucleotides: TGTGCCATCAGGCGACTACCCCCCCCGGCGGATACGCAGTATTTT. It codes for CAIRRLPPPADTQYF.